This T cell receptor beta chain was captured in a study of radiotherapy plus CTLA-4 blockade in lung cancer. This clone was observed a single time. Other DNA sequences in this sample translate to the same CDR3. Sequencing was performed with immunoSEQ multiplex PCR; in TCRdb, only in-frame clones are kept and a portion is missing. The repertoire holds 35,000 to 45,000 clones, more than 70% seen once, with 2.6% in the top ten. In chemo-refractory metastatic non-small-cell lung cancer, patients got ipilimumab CTLA-4 blockade together with focal radiation. This CDR3 contains 14 residues. Deletions cut 0 bases from V and 2 bases from J, with 8 bases between. From germline, CDR1 is KGHSH and CDR2 LQKENI.

This clonotype was obtained from a human donor with non-small cell lung cancer whose response to radiotherapy plus ipilimumab could not be evaluated. The J gene is TRBJ2-7, the V gene TRBV18; D unresolved. The sequenced sample was peripheral blood, obtained from a patient treated with radiotherapy plus ipilimumab. In DNA form, the CDR3 reads TGTGCCAGCTCACCACCGAGCTCTCCCTACGAGCAGTACTTC. Amino acids: CASSPPSSPYEQYF.